This TCR beta chain was found in a study of OX40 agonist ivuxolimab in advanced cancers. The wider study: Participants averaged 60 years of age (range 23 to 79) and were around 83% male. Patients achieving partial responses numbered three: one hepatocellular carcinoma case and two cutaneous melanoma cases.

Some clones are missing from TCRdb's copy, which holds only in-frame ones; the method was immunoSEQ multiplex PCR. The repertoire holds approximately 94,000 clones, with about 91% as singletons. CDR3 length equals 14 residues. In germline, CDR1 is WNHNN, CDR2 SYGVQD (reference sequence). The germline V and J ends were trimmed by 4 bases and 5 bases, with 14 bases remaining between them. The sample here was CD4+ or CD8+ T cells sorted from blood, taken in a trial of the OX40 agonist ivuxolimab. The sequence was obtained from an adult with an advanced solid tumor such as melanoma, head and neck, liver or kidney cancer. V usage is TRBV10-1 and J usage is TRBJ1-2, with no clear D. CDR3 region: CASSALPACYGYTF. In DNA, the CDR3 is TGCGCCAGCAGTGCCCTTCCGGCTTGTTATGGCTACACCTTC.